These 7 T cell receptor beta chains share one sample of origin, sequenced in a study of blood T cell repertoires in COVID-19. Here immunoSEQ multiplex PCR was the method, and the copy in TCRdb shows in-frame clones only, minus some. The sample records under 450,000 clones, about 91% being singletons. Sequencing was performed on peripheral blood. These receptors all come from a woman between 40 and 50 years old with COVID-19, enrolled during active disease.

The chain joins TRBV18 to TRBJ1-4; TRBD1 aligns across 7 bases. Germline CDR1 KGHSH, CDR2 LQKENI. V gave up 4 bases and J gave up 6 bases; unmatched junction bases: 8. The CDR3 covers 15 residues. CDR3 region: CASSQPRGLDEKLFF. CDR3 DNA: TGTGCCAGCTCACAACCGAGGGGGCTCGATGAAAAACTGTTTTTT.

This sequence joins TRBV7-8 and TRBJ1-5; D is ambiguous. This CDR3 contains 16 residues. The germline V gene has CDR1 SGHVS and CDR2 FQNEAQ. V was trimmed by 5 bases and J by 3 bases, leaving 17 bases between them. CDR3 coding DNA: TGTGCCAGCAGCCTACCCCTCCCAGGCATCAATCAGCCCCAGCATTTT. This gives the protein CASSLPLPGINQPQHF.

V usage is TRBV21-1 and J usage is TRBJ1-4; the D call in the table, TRBD1, was not verified against the DNA. TRBV21-1 is recorded as a pseudogene. This CDR3 region has 18 residues. The CDR3 sequence is CASSTQDRPRRTNEKLFF. The CDR3 region has the DNA TGTGCCAGCAGCACCCAGGACAGGCCCAGAAGGACTAATGAAAAACTGTTTTTT.

This clone appeared a few times. The chain joins TRBV6-1 to TRBJ1-2, with D possibly being TRBD1 (6 bases). The germline V gene has CDR1 MNHNS and CDR2 SASEGT. The CDR3 sequence is 14 residues long. The germline V and J ends were trimmed by 1 base and 1 base, with 7 bases remaining between them. DNA for the CDR3: TGTGCCAGCAGTGAAGTACAGGGTAACTATGGCTACACCTTC. Translated, it gives CASSEVQGNYGYTF.

This chain joins TRBV6-5 and TRBJ1-6; 8 positions agree with TRBD1. This CDR3 comprises 15 residues. The V segment lost 7 bases and the J segment 9 bases; nucleotides outside the gene matches: 11. CDR1 is MNHEY, CDR2 SVGAGI, per germline. CDR3: CASKERGTGGSPLHF. CDR3 nucleotide sequence: TGTGCCAGCAAGGAACGGGGGACAGGCGGTTCACCCCTCCACTTT.

Turning to this clone: The same CDR3 can be traced to other DNA sequences in this sample. This rearrangement joins TRBV2 to TRBJ1-1; D gene unclear. Deletions cut 2 bases from V and 0 bases from J, with 4 bases between. Germline assignment: CDR1 SNHLY and CDR2 FYNNEI. CDR3 length: 13 amino acids. CDR3 residues: CASSESVNTEAFF. The CDR3 coding sequence is TGTGCCAGCAGTGAATCCGTGAACACTGAAGCTTTCTTT.

This clone was seen once. The rearrangement joins TRBV5-8 to TRBJ1-5, with 8 bases identical to TRBD1. Losses at the gene ends were 2 bases for V and 11 bases for J; bases not matched to a gene: 6. The CDR3 contains 13 residues. The germline gives CDR1 SGHTS, CDR2 YDEGEE. The CDR3 sequence is CASSFRTGRTQHF. CDR3 coding DNA: TGTGCCAGCAGCTTTCGGACAGGGAGGACCCAGCATTTT.